This TCR beta chain was recovered during a study of radiotherapy plus CTLA-4 blockade in lung cancer. Across the whole study: Objective responses emerged in about 20% of patients, and 31% attained disease control. Points from the study as a whole: Best predicting response, reportedly, were early blood T cell clone dynamics, with interferon-beta.

Sequencing used immunoSEQ multiplex PCR; TCRdb keeps in-frame clones, though not all of them. The table shows about 38,000 clones, with about 68% occurring only once. On this clone: Its antigen is undetermined.

The CDR3 runs to 15 residues. V dropped 5 bases and J dropped 5; count of bases not matched to a gene: 11. In germline, CDR1 is SGHTA, CDR2 FQGNSA. The receptor was isolated from a human donor with non-small cell lung cancer who had stable disease on radiotherapy plus ipilimumab. V usage is TRBV7-2 and J usage is TRBJ1-1; TRBD1 aligns across 7 bases. Sequencing used peripheral blood, obtained from a patient treated with radiotherapy plus ipilimumab. The CDR3 loop is CASSPPTGVATEAFF. CDR3 nucleotides: TGTGCCAGCAGCCCACCCACAGGGGTGGCGACTGAAGCTTTCTTT.